Following are 12 T cell receptor beta chains from one sample sequenced in a study of CD8 T cells in ankylosing spondylitis. TCRdb analysed the 5' RACE reads with MiXCR anew, one entry per CDR3 protein. The table lists 40,000 or so distinct CDR3 sequences, roughly 2.6% of them singletons. The sequencing input was blood, either unsorted or a sorted T cell fraction (not recorded which). The receptors were gathered from a male donor with ankylosing spondylitis or in good health (not recorded which).

This clonotype came up many times. The chain is built from TRBV9 and TRBJ2-7; tentatively, D is TRBD2 (6 bases). The CDR3 has 15 amino acids. V was clipped by 3 bases and J by 0 bases, with 13 bases between them. Germline V lookup: CDR1 SGDLS, CDR2 YYNGEE. In nucleotides, the CDR3 is TGTGCCAGCAGCGGAGCCCCGGGAGTCTCCTACGAGCAGTACTTC. Protein product: CASSGAPGVSYEQYF.

This clonotype was counted ten times or more. The V call is TRBV9, the J call TRBJ2-1, with D unresolved. The CDR3 runs 15 residues. The V end lost 5 bases, the J end lost 0 bases, and 12 bases lay between the germline ends. Germline values: CDR1 SGDLS, CDR2 YYNGEE. The CDR3: CASSFDADSYNEQFF. CDR3 DNA: TGTGCCAGCAGTTTTGACGCTGACTCCTACAATGAGCAGTTCTTC.

This clonotype was detected many times. J is TRBJ1-4 and V is TRBV9; D unresolved. CDR1 is SGDLS and CDR2 is YYNGEE in the germline V gene. Trimming removed 3 bases at V and 7 bases at J, with 13 bases between. The CDR3 covers 14 residues. The CDR3 DNA sequence: TGTGCCAGCAGCGCCCCAGGCGGGAGTGAAAAACTGTTTTTT. Encoded protein: CASSAPGGSEKLFF.

This clonotype appeared many times. The rearrangement uses TRBV9 and TRBJ2-2; TRBD1 matches at 7 bases. This CDR3 is built from 14 residues. The V gene's germline CDR1 is SGDLS and CDR2 YYNGEE. After removal of 1 base from V and 8 bases from J, the junction contained 5 bases not matched to a gene. CDR3 protein: CASSVRGLSGELFF. As DNA, the CDR3 is TGTGCCAGCAGCGTAAGGGGGCTTTCAGGGGAGCTGTTTTTT.

This clonotype was counted at least ten times. The chain uses TRBV9 and TRBJ2-5; 8 bases fit TRBD2. Germline lookup yields CDR1 SGDLS and CDR2 YYNGEE. The V gene end was trimmed by 3 bases and the J gene end by 2 bases; junction bases not matched to a gene: 9. The CDR3 is 16 amino acids. The CDR3 nucleotides read TGTGCCAGCAGCGCCGGGGGACGGGAGGGTCAAGAGACCCAGTACTTC. It encodes CASSAGGREGQETQYF.

This clonotype occurred many times. The chain employs TRBV9 and TRBJ2-7; 7 bases align to TRBD2. The CDR3 runs to 15 residues. Germline CDR1 reads SGDLS; CDR2 reads YYNGEE. J gave up 2 bases and V 0 bases, and 5 bases lay outside the gene matches. CDR3 nucleotides: TGTGCCAGCAGCGTAGGGGCGGGAGAACCCTACGAGCAGTACTTC. Translation: CASSVGAGEPYEQYF.

In its sample, this clonotype was seen many times. The V gene is TRBV9, the J gene TRBJ2-7, with D unresolved. Trimming pared 0 bases from V and 4 bases from J, leaving 8 bases between. This CDR3 is 13 amino acids long. Germline V CDR1 and CDR2: SGDLS, YYNGEE. CDR3 coding DNA: TGTGCCAGCAGCGTAGAGCCGGGTTACGAGCAGTACTTC. Protein product: CASSVEPGYEQYF.

This clonotype showed up many times. The chain uses TRBV9 and TRBJ2-1; 8 bases agree with TRBD2. This CDR3 comprises 15 residues. The junction had 4 bases not matched to a gene; V was cut back by 3 bases and J by 2 bases. Germline CDR1 reads SGDLS; CDR2 reads YYNGEE. The CDR3 is CASSGGLGTYNEQFF. The CDR3 DNA follows: TGTGCCAGCAGCGGGGGACTAGGCACCTACAATGAGCAGTTCTTC.

The CDR3 is CASSVAGIRANEQFF. The CDR3 nucleotides are TGTGCCAGCAGCGTAGCCGGTATTCGCGCCAATGAGCAGTTCTTC. The chain carries TRBV9 and TRBJ2-1; D ambiguous. The V and J ends lost 0 bases and 6 bases respectively, with 13 bases between them. The CDR3 contains 15 residues. CDR1 is SGDLS and CDR2 is YYNGEE in the germline V gene.

This clonotype was counted at least ten times. The chain employs TRBV9 and TRBJ2-7; the D gene is possibly TRBD2 (6 bases). This CDR3 comprises 15 residues. CDR1 and CDR2 (germline): SGDLS, YYNGEE. V lost 3 bases to trimming and J lost 1 base, with 14 bases between them. In nucleotides, the CDR3 is TGTGCCAGCAGCGCCCGGGGGACTGATTCCTACGAGCAGTACTTC. It encodes CASSARGTDSYEQYF. The full variable domain, in which reference TRBV9 and TRBJ2-7 provide the parts outside the CDR3, is DSGVTQTPKHLITATGQRVTLRCSPRSGDLSVYWYQQSLDQGLQFLIQYYNGEERAKGNILERFSAQQFPDLHSELNLSSLELGDSALYFCASSARGTDSYEQYFGPGTRLTVT.

The sample holds many counts of this clonotype. This rearrangement joins TRBV9 to TRBJ2-7; TRBD1 aligns across 7 bases. The J segment lost 9 bases and the V segment lost 0 bases, leaving 9 bases of the junction unmatched. Looked up from germline, CDR1 is SGDLS and CDR2 is YYNGEE. There are 14 residues in the CDR3. The CDR3 here is CASSVEDRLQGQYF. The CDR3 coding sequence is TGTGCCAGCAGCGTAGAGGACAGGCTTCAAGGGCAGTACTTC.

This clonotype has at least ten counts. This chain links TRBV9 with TRBJ2-1; 8 bases are a match to TRBD2. Germline loops: CDR1 SGDLS, CDR2 YYNGEE. V dropped 0 bases and J dropped 6; count of bases not matched to a gene: 5. This CDR3 is 15 amino acids long. CDR3 coding DNA: TGTGCCAGCAGCGTAGACCTAGCGGGTGTCAATGAGCAGTTCTTC. Translated, it gives CASSVDLAGVNEQFF.